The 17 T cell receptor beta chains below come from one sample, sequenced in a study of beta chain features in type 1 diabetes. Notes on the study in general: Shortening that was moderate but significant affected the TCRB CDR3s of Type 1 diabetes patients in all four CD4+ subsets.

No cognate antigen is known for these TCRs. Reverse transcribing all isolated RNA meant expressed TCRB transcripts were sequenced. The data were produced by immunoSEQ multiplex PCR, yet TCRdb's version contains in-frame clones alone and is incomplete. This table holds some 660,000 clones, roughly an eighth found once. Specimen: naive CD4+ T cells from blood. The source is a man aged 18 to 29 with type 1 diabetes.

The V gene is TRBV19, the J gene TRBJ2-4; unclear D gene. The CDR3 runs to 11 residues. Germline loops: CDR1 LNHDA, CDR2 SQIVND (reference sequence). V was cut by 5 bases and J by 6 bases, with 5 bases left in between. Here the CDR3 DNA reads TGTGCCAGTAGTTCAGGAAACATTCAGTACTTC. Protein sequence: CASSSGNIQYF.

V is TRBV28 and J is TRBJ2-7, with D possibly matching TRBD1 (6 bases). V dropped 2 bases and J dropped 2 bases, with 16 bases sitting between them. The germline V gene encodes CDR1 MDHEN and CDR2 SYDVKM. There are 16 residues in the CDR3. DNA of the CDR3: TGTGCCAGCAGTTTAGGCCGCCCGACAGGACCCTACGAGCAGTACTTC. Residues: CASSLGRPTGPYEQYF.

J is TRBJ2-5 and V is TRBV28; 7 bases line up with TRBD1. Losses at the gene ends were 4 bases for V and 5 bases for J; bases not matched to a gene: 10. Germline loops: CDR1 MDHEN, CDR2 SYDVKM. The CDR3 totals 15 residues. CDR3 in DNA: TGTGCCAGCAGTTCCCCCGGGACAGCCCAGGAGACCCAGTACTTC. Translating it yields CASSSPGTAQETQYF.

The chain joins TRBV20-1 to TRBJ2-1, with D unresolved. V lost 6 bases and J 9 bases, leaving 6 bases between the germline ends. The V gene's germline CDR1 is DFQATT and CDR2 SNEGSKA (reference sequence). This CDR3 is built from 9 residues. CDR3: CSALAEQFF. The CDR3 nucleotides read TGCAGTGCCTTAGCTGAGCAGTTCTTC.

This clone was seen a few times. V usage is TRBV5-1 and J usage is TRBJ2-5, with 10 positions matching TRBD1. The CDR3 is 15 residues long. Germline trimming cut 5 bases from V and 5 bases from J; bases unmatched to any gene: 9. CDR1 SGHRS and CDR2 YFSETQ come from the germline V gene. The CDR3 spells CASSLRQGARETQYF. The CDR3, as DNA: TGCGCCAGCAGTCTCCGACAGGGGGCTCGGGAGACCCAGTACTTC.

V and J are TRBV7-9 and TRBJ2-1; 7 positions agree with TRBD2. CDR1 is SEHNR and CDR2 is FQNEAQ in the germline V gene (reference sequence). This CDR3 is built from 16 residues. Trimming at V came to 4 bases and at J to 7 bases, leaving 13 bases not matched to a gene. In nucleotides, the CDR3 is TGTGCCAGCAGCTCCCCGGTGGGGCGGGGGAGGAATGAGCAGTTCTTC. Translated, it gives CASSSPVGRGRNEQFF.

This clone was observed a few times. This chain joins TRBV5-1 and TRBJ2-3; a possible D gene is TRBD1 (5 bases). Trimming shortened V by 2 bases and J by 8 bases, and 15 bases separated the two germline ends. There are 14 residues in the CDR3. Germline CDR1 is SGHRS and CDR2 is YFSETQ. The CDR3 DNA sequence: TGCGCCAGCAGCTTAGGGGATCTGAGTACTACGCAGTATTTT. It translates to CASSLGDLSTTQYF.

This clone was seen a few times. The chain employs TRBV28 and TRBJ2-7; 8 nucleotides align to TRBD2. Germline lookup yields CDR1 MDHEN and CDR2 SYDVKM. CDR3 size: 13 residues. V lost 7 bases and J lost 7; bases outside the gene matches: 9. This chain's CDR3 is CASTRTSLQEQYF. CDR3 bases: TGTGCCAGCACCCGGACTAGCCTCCAAGAGCAGTACTTC.

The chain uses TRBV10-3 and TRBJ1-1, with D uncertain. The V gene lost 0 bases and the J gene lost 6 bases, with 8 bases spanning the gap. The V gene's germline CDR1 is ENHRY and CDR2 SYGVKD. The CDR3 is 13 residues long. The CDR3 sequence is CAISESKDPEAFF. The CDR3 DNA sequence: TGTGCCATCAGTGAGTCGAAAGATCCTGAAGCTTTCTTT.

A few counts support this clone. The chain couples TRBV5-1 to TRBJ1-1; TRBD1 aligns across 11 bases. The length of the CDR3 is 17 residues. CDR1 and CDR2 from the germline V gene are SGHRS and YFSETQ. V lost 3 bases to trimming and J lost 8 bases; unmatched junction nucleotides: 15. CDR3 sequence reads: CASSSQGTGGRGLEAFF. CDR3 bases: TGCGCCAGCAGCTCGCAAGGGACAGGGGGTAGAGGCCTGGAAGCTTTCTTT.

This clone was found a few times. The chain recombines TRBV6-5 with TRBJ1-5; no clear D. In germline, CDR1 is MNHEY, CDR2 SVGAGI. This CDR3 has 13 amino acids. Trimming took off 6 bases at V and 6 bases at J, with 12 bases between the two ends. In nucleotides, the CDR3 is TGTGCCAGCAGGTCCGGAGCGAGTCAGCCCCAGCATTTT. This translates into CASRSGASQPQHF.

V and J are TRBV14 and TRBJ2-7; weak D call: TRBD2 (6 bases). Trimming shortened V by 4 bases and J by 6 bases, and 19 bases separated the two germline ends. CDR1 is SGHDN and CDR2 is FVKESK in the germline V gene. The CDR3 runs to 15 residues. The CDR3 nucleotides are TGTGCCAGCAGCCCTCAGGGACTGGCTGGGTCCGAGCAGTACTTC. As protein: CASSPQGLAGSEQYF.

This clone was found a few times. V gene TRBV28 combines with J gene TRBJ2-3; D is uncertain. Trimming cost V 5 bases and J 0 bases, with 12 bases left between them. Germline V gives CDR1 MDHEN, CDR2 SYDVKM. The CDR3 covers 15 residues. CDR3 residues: CASSPRGTSTDTQYF. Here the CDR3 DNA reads TGTGCCAGCAGTCCCCGTGGCACTAGCACAGATACGCAGTATTTT.

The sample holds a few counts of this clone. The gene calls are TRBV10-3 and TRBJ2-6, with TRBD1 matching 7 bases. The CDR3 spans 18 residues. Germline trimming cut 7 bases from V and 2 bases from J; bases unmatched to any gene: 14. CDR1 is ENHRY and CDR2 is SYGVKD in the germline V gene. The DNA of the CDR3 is TGTGCCATCAACTCTGATGGGCAGGGGGTACCTGGGGCCAACGTCCTGACTTTC. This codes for CAINSDGQGVPGANVLTF.

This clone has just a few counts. The CDR3 bases are TGCGCCAGCAGCACCCAGGGGGACCAAGAGACCCAGTACTTC. Protein sequence: CASSTQGDQETQYF. V usage is TRBV4-3 and J usage is TRBJ2-5, with 7 positions matching TRBD1. Unmatched junction bases numbered 3, after V lost 5 bases and J lost 0 bases. Germline loops: CDR1 LGHNA, CDR2 YSLEER. The CDR3 totals 14 residues.

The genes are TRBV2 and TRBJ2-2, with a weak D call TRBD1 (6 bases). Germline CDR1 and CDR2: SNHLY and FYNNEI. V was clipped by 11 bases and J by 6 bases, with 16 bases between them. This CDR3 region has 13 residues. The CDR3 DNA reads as TGTGCCTCAGGACAGACGGGGTCCGGGGAGCTGTTTTTT. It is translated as CASGQTGSGELFF.

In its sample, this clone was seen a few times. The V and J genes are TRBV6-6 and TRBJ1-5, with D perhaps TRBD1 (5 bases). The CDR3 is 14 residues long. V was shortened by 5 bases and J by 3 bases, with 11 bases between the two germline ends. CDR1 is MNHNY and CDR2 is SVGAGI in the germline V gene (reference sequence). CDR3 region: CASSPGQPNQPQHF. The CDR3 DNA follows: TGTGCCAGCAGTCCAGGACAACCCAATCAGCCCCAGCATTTT.